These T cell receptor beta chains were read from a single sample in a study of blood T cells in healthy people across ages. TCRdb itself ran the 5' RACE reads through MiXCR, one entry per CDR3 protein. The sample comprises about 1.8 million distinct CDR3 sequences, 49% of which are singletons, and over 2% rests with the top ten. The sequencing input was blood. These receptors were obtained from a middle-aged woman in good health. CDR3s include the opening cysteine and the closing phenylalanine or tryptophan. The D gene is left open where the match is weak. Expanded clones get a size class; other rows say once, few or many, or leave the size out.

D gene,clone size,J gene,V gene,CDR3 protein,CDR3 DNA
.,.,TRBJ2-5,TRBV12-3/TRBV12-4,CASSLFSETQYF,TGTGCCAGCAGTTTATTTTCGGAGACCCAGTACTTC
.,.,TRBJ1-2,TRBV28,CASRLPLGSSYGYTF,TGTGCCAGCAGATTACCTTTAGGGAGTTCCTATGGCTACACCTTC
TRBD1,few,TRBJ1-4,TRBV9,CASSGKGGLGEKLFF,TGTGCCAGCAGCGGAAAAGGGGGCCTTGGTGAAAAACTGTTTTTT
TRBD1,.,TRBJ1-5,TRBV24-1,CATSKSGTDSDQPQHF,TGTGCCACCAGTAAGTCCGGGACAGATAGCGATCAGCCCCAGCATTTT
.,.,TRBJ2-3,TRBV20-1,CRGVDRGWGSQYF,TGCAGGGGGGTAGACCGGGGATGGGGTTCGCAGTATTTT
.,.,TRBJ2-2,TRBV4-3,CASSQEGLAVGELFF,TGCGCCAGCAGCCAAGAGGGATTAGCGGTCGGGGAGCTGTTTTTT
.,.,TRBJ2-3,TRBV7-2,CASSITAGASMGTDTQYF,TGTGCCAGCAGCATAACCGCGGGGGCCTCAATGGGGACAGATACGCAGTATTTT
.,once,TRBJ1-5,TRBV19,CASSSQDAGNQPQHF,TGTGCCAGTAGTTCCCAGGACGCGGGCAATCAGCCCCAGCATTTT
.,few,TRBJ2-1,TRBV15,CATSRLAPNEQFF,TGTGCCACCAGCCGGCTAGCGCCCAATGAGCAGTTCTTC
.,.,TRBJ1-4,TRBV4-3,CASSQEGPGVVEKLFF,TGCGCCAGCAGCCAAGAGGGCCCAGGGGTGGTTGAAAAACTGTTTTTT
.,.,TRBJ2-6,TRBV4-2,CASSQESTAASGANVLTF,TGTGCCAGCAGCCAAGAATCGACAGCTGCCTCTGGGGCCAACGTCCTGACTTTC
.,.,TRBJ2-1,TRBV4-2,CASSQTADSYNEQFF,TGTGCCAGCAGCCAAACTGCGGACTCCTACAATGAGCAGTTCTTC
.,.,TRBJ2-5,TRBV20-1,CSANPGRAGKETQDF,TGCAGTGCTAATCCAGGACGAGCGGGTAAAGAGACCCAGGACTTC
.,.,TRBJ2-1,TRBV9,CASRRTAAGEQFF,TGTGCCAGCAGAAGGACTGCCGCGGGTGAGCAGTTCTTC
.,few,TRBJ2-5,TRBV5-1,CASSPGHSEETQYF,TGCGCCAGCAGCCCAGGGCATAGCGAGGAGACCCAGTACTTC
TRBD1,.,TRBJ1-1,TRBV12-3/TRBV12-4,CASSHNRGGSEAFF,TGTGCCAGCAGTCATAACAGGGGAGGGTCTGAAGCTTTCTTT
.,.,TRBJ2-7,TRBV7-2,CASRYRAYNEQYF,TGTGCCAGCAGATACAGAGCCTACAATGAGCAGTACTTC
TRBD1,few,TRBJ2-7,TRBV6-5,CASSSAGRDRVYEQYF,TGTGCCAGCAGTTCCGCCGGACGGGACAGGGTGTACGAGCAGTACTTC
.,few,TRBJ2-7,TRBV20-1,CSASDRRGTYEQYF,TGCAGTGCTTCAGACAGGAGGGGTACCTACGAGCAGTACTTC
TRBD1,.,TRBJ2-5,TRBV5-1,CASTLPSGTDQETQYF,TGCGCCAGCACCTTACCCTCTGGGACAGACCAAGAGACCCAGTACTTC
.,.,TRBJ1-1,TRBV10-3,CAISGAKLTEAFF,TGTGCCATCAGTGGGGCCAAGCTCACGGAAGCTTTCTTT
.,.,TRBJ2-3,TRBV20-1,CSAPQPEAWNTQYF,TGCAGTGCTCCTCAACCAGAGGCGTGGAATACGCAGTATTTT